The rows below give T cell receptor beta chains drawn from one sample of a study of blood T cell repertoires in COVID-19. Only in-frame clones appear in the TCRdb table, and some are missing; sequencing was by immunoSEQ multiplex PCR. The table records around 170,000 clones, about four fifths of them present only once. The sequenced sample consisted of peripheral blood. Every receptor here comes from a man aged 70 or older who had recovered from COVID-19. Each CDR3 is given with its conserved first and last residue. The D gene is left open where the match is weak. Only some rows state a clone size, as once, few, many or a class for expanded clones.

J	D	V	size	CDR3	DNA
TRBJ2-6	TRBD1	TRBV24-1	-	CATSESGGAGANVLTF	TGTGCCACCAGTGAATCAGGGGGCGCTGGGGCCAACGTCCTGACTTTC
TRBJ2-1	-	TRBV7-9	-	CASSSGLAVNEQFF	TGTGCCAGCAGCTCAGGCCTGGCAGTCAATGAGCAGTTCTTC
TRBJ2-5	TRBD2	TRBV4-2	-	CASSPGLAGVGQETQYF	TGTGCCAGCAGCCCGGGACTAGCGGGAGTAGGCCAAGAGACCCAGTACTTC
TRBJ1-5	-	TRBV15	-	CATSRGWSGGNQPQHF	TGTGCCACCAGCAGAGGATGGTCAGGGGGCAATCAGCCCCAGCATTTT
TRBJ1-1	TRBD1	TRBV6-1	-	CASSEWRGRNTEAFF	TGTGCCAGCAGTGAATGGAGGGGGCGAAACACTGAAGCTTTCTTT
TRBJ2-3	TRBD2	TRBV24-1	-	CATSLAGISTDTQYF	TGTGCCACCAGTCTAGCGGGGATTAGCACAGATACGCAGTATTTT
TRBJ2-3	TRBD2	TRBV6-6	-	CASSPTGLAGVLDTQYF	TGTGCCAGCAGTCCAACCGGACTAGCGGGAGTGCTGGATACGCAGTATTTT
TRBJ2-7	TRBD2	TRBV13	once	CASSTRRGGGKVYEQYF	TGTGCCAGCAGCACCCGCCGTGGGGGAGGGAAAGTTTACGAGCAGTACTTC
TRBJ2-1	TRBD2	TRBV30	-	CAWNLAGSYNEQFF	TGTGCCTGGAACCTAGCGGGATCCTACAATGAGCAGTTCTTC
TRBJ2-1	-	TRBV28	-	CASIGLANYNEQFF	TGTGCCAGCATTGGGCTAGCGAACTACAATGAGCAGTTCTTC
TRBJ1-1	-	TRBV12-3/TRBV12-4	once	CASKGQMNTEAFF	TGTGCCAGCAAAGGACAGATGAACACTGAAGCTTTCTTT
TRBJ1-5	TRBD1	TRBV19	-	CASSGGTGVYQPQHF	TGTGCCAGTAGTGGCGGGACAGGTGTTTATCAGCCCCAGCATTTT
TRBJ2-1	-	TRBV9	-	CASSVGNDNEQFF	TGTGCCAGCAGCGTTGGCAACGACAATGAGCAGTTCTTC
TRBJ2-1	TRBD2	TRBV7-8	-	CASSSTGTSGFSYNEQFF	TGTGCCAGCAGCTCAACCGGGACTAGCGGGTTCTCCTACAATGAGCAGTTCTTC
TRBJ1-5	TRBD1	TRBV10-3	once	CAISEWGQTGDQPQHF	TGTGCCATCAGTGAGTGGGGCCAGACAGGGGATCAGCCCCAGCATTTT
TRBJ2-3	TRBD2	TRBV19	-	CASTEGTSGTTDTQYF	TGTGCCAGTACCGAAGGGACTAGCGGAACCACAGATACGCAGTATTTT
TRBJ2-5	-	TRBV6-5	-	CASSYGLTETQYF	TGTGCCAGCAGTTACGGGCTAACGGAGACCCAGTACTTC
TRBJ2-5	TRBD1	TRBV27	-	CASSFDRGVETQYF	TGTGCCAGCAGTTTTGACAGGGGGGTAGAGACCCAGTACTTC
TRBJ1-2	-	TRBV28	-	CASTTGRENGYTF	TGTGCCAGCACCACCGGGAGGGAGAATGGCTACACCTTC
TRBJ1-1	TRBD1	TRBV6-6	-	CASKQTGGTEAFF	TGTGCCAGCAAACAGACAGGGGGCACTGAAGCTTTCTTT
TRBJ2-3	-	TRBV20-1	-	CSASNRGGKGVTDTQYF	TGCAGTGCTAGTAACCGCGGCGGGAAAGGCGTGACAGATACGCAGTATTTT
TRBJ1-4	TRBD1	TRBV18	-	CASSVARQGLNEKLFF	TGTGCCAGCTCAGTGGCTAGACAGGGCCTTAATGAAAAACTGTTTTTT
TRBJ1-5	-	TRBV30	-	CAWSSGKGSNQPQHF	TGTGCCTGGAGTTCAGGGAAGGGTAGCAATCAGCCCCAGCATTTT